This TCR beta chain was identified in a study of cytomegalovirus exposure and HLA in healthy donors. Findings and limits, study-wide: Presence/absence analyses supposed approximately even sequencing depth among donors. Researchers left out some V segments, among them TRBV6-2 and TRBV6-3, as indistinguishable. It has been reported that TCR beta sequences accurately predicted the HLA-A and HLA-B alleles of most subjects.

The PCR had 60 Vbeta and 13 Jbeta primers. TCRdb's copy holds only in-frame clones and misses some; the assay was immunoSEQ multiplex PCR. Of approximately 90,000 clones in the sample, around three quarters are singletons; the top ten hold around 1.4%. Germline CDR1 and CDR2: MRHNA and SNTAGT. The length of the CDR3 is 20 residues. V trimming: 0 bases; J trimming: 1 base; junction bases outside the gene matches: 14. This clone was seen more than once but under ten times. The antigen is not known. The sequenced material came from PBMCs. The chain has TRBV6-4 and TRBJ2-3; the match to TRBD2 covers 9 bases. This TCR derives from a male donor in good health and CMV-seronegative. CDR3 nucleotides: TGTGCCAGCAGTGACTCCCTCTTATCCTTACTAGCGGGCGGCACAGATACGCAGTATTTT. It specifies CASSDSLLSLLAGGTDTQYF.